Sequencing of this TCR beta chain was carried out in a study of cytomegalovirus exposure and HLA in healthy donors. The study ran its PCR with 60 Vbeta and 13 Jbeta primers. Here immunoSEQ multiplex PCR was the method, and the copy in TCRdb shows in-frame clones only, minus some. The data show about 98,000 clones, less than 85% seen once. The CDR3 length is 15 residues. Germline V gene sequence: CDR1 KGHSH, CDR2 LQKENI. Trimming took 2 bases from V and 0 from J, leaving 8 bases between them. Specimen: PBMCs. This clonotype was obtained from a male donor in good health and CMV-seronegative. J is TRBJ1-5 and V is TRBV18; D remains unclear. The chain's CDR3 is CASSPATASNQPQHF. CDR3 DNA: TGTGCCAGCTCACCAGCCACAGCTAGCAATCAGCCCCAGCATTTT.